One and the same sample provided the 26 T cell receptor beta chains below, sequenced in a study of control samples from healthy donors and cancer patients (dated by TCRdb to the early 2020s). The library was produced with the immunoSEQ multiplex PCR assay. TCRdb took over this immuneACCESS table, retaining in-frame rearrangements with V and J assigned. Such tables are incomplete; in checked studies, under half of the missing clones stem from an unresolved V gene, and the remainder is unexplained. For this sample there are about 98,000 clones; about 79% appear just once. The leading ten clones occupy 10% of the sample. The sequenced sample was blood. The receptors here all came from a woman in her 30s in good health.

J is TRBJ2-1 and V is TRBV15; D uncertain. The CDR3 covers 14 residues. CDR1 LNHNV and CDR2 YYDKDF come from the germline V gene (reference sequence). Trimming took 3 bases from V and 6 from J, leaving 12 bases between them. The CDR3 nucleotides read TGTGCCACCAGCAGGTCCGGAGTCTTCAATGAGCAGTTCTTC. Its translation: CATSRSGVFNEQFF. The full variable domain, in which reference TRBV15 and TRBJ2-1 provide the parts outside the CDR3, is DAMVIQNPRYQVTQFGKPVTLSCSQTLNHNVMYWYQQKSSQAPKLLFHYYDKDFNNEADTPDNFQSRRPNTSFCFLDIRSPGLGDTAMYLCATSRSGVFNEQFFGPGTRLTVL.

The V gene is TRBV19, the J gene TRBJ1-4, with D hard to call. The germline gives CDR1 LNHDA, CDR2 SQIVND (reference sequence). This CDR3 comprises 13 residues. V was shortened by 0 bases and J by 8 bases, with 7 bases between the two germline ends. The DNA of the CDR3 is TGTGCCAGTAGTATAGATCTCGAGGAAAAACTGTTTTTT. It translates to CASSIDLEEKLFF. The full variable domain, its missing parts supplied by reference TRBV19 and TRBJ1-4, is DGGITQSPKYLFRKEGQNVTLSCEQNLNHDAMYWYRQDPGQGLRLIYYSQIVNDFQKGDIAEGYSVSREKKESFPLTVTSAQKNPTAFYLCASSIDLEEKLFFGSGTQLSVL.

The CDR3 loop reads CASSTGQGFYEQYF. CDR3 DNA sequence: TGTGCCAGTAGTACGGGACAGGGTTTCTACGAGCAGTACTTC. The J gene is TRBJ2-7, the V gene TRBV19; 9 bases are a match to TRBD1. Germline CDR1 reads LNHDA; CDR2 reads SQIVND (reference sequence). CDR3 length: 14 residues. V lost 4 bases and J lost 3; bases outside the gene matches: 4.

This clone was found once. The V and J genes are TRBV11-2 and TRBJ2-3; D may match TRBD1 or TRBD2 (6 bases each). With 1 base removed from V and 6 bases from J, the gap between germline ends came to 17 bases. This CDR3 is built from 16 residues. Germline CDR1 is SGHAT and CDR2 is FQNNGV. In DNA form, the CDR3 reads TGTGCCAGCAGCTTAGTAGCGAGGGGGGTGGCGGATACGCAGTATTTT. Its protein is CASSLVARGVADTQYF.

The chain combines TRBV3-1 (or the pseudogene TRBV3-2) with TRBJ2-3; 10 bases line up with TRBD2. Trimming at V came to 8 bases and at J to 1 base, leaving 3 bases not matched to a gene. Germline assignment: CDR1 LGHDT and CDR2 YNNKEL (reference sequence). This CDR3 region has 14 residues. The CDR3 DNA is TGTGCCAGCCAGCGGGGGGGCCGCACAGATACGCAGTATTTT. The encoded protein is CASQRGGRTDTQYF.

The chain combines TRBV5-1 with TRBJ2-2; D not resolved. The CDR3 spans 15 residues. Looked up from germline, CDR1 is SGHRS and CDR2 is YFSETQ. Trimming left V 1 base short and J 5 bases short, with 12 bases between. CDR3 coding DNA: TGCGCCAGCAGCTTGACGGTTGAAGGGACCGGGGAGCTGTTTTTT. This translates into CASSLTVEGTGELFF.

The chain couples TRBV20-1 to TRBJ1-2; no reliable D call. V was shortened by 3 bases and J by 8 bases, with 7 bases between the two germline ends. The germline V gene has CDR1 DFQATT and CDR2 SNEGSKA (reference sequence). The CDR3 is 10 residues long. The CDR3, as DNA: TGCAGTGCTAGCCCAGACGGCTACACCTTC. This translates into CSASPDGYTF.

The CDR3, as DNA: TGTGCCAGCAGTAACGGGCCAGCCGGGGAGCTGTTTTTT. This gives the protein CASSNGPAGELFF. This chain links TRBV7-6 with TRBJ2-2; D ambiguous. The CDR3 sequence is 13 residues long. Per the germline V gene, CDR1 is SGHVS and CDR2 is FNYEAQ. Trimming shortened V by 6 bases and J by 6 bases, and 11 bases separated the two germline ends.

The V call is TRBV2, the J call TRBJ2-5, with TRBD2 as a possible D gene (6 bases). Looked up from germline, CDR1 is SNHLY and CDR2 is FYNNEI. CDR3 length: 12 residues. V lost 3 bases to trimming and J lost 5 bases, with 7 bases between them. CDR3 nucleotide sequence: TGTGCCAGCAGTGACCGGGGGGAGACCCAGTACTTC. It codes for CASSDRGETQYF.

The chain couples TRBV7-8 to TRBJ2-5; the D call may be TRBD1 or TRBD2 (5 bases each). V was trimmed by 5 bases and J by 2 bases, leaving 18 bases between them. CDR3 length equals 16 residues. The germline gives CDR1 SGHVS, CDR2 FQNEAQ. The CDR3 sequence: CASSRVGTPVQETQYF. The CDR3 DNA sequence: TGTGCCAGCAGCCGAGTCGGGACCCCGGTGCAAGAGACCCAGTACTTC.

The CDR3 DNA sequence: TGTGCCAGCAGCCACAGGGTAGGGGACACCGGGGAGCTGTTTTTT. This sequence encodes CASSHRVGDTGELFF. The chain links TRBV11-2 to TRBJ2-2; tentative D call: TRBD1 (6 bases). V lost 5 bases to trimming and J lost 3 bases, with 13 bases between them. CDR1 and CDR2 (germline): SGHAT, FQNNGV. The CDR3 extends over 15 amino acids. Looking up the rest from reference TRBV11-2 and TRBJ2-2 gives the full variable domain: EAGVAQSPRYKIIEKRQSVAFWCNPISGHATLYWYQQILGQGPKLLIQFQNNGVVDDSQLPKDRFSAERLKGVDSTLKIQPAKLEDSAVYLCASSHRVGDTGELFFGEGSRLTVL.

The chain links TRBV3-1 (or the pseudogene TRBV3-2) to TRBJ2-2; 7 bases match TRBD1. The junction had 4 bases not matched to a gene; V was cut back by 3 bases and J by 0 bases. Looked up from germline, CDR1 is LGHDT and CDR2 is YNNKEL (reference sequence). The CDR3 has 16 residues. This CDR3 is CASSQGDSSNTGELFF. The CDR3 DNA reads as TGTGCCAGCAGCCAGGGGGACAGCTCGAACACCGGGGAGCTGTTTTTT.

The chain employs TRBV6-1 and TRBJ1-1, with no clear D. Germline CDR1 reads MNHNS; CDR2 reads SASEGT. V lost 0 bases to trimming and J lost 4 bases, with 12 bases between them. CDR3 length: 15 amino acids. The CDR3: CASSEALLVGTEAFF. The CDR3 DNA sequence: TGTGCCAGCAGTGAAGCGCTTCTGGTAGGCACTGAAGCTTTCTTT.

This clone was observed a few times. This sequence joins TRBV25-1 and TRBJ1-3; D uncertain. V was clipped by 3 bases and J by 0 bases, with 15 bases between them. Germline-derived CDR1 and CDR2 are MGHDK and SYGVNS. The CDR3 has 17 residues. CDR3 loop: CASSDTRGWSSGNTIYF. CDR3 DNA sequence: TGTGCCAGCAGTGATACCCGGGGTTGGAGCTCTGGAAACACCATATATTTT.

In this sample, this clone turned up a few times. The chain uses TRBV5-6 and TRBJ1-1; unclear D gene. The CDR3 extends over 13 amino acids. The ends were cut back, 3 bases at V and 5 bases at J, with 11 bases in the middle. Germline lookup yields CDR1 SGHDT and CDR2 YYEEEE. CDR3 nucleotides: TGTGCCAGCAGCTCCCTATCGGGAACTGAAGCTTTCTTT. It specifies CASSSLSGTEAFF.

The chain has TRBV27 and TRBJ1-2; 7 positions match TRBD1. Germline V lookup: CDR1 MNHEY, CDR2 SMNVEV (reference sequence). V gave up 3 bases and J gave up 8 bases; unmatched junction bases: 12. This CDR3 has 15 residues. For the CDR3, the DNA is TGTGCCAGCAGTTTTAGCCGACAGGGCCCTAAGGGCTACACCTTC. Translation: CASSFSRQGPKGYTF.

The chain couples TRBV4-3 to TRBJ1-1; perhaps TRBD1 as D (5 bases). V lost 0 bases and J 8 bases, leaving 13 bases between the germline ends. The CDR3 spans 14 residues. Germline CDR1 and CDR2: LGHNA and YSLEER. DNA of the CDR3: TGCGCCAGCAGCCAAGATGGGGGGGGTCGGGAAGCTTTCTTT. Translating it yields CASSQDGGGREAFF.

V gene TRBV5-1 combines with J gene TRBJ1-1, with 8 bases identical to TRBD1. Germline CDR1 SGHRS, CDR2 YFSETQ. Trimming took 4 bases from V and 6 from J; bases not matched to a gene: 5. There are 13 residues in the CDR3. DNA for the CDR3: TGCGCCAGCAGCCTCAGGGGGCCCCCTGAAGCTTTCTTT. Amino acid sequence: CASSLRGPPEAFF. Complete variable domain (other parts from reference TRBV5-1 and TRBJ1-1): KAGVTQTPRYLIKTRGQQVTLSCSPISGHRSVSWYQQTPGQGLQFLFEYFSETQRNKGNFPGRFSGRQFSNSRSEMNVSTLELGDSALYLCASSLRGPPEAFFGQGTRLTVV.

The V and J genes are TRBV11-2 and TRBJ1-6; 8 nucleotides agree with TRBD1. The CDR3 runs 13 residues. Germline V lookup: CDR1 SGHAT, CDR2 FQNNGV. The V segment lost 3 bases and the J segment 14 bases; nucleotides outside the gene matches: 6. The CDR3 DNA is TGTGCCAGCAGCTTCAGGGGGCTTGGGACCCTCCACTTT. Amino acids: CASSFRGLGTLHF.

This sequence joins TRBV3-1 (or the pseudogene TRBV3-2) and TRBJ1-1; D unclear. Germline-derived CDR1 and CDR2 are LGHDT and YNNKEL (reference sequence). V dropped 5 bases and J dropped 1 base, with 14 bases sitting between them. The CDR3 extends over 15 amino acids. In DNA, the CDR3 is TGTGCCAGCAGCGAAACTGGCTTAGCGAACACTGAAGCTTTCTTT. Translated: CASSETGLANTEAFF.

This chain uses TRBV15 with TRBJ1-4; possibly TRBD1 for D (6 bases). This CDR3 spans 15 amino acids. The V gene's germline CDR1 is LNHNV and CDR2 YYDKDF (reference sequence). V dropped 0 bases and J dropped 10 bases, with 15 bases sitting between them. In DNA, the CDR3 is TGTGCCACCAGCAGAGATAGGCAGGGGATCGGAAAACTGTTTTTT. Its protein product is CATSRDRQGIGKLFF.

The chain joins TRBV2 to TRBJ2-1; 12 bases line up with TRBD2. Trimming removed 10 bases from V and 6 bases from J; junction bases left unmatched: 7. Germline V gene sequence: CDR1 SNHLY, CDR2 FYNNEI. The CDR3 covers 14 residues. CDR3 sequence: CATGASGGANEQFF. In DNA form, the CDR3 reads TGTGCCACCGGAGCTAGCGGGGGGGCCAATGAGCAGTTCTTC.

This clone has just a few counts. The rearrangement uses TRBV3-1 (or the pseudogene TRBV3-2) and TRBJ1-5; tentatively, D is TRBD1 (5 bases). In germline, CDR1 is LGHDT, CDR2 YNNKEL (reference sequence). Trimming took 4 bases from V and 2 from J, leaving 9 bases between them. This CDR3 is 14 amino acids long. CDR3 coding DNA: TGTGCCAGCAGCCTTGGGGGTGGCAATCAGCCCCAGCATTTT. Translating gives CASSLGGGNQPQHF.

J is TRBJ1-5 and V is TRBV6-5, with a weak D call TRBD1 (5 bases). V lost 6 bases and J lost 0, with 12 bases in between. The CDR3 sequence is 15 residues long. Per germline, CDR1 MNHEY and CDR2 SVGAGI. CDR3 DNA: TGTGCCAGCAGGATGGGAGGGGCTAGCAATCAGCCCCAGCATTTT. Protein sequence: CASRMGGASNQPQHF.

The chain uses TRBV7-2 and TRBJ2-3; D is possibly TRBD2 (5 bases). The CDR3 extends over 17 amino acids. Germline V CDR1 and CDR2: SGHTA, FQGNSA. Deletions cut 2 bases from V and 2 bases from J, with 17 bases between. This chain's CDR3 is CASSLRRVRQDTDTQYF. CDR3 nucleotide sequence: TGTGCCAGCAGCTTAAGGCGGGTTAGGCAGGACACAGATACGCAGTATTTT.

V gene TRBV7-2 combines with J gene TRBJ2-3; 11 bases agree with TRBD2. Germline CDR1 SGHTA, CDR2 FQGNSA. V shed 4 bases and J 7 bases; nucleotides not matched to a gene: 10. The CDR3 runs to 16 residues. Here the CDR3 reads CASSSLVSGGAYTQYF. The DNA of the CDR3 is TGTGCCAGCAGCTCCCTAGTTAGCGGGGGGGCTTATACGCAGTATTTT. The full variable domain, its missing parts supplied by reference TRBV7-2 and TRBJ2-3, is GAGVSQSPSNKVTEKGKDVELRCDPISGHTALYWYRQSLGQGLEFLIYFQGNSAPDKSGLPSDRFSAERTGGSVSTLTIQRTQQEDSAVYLCASSSLVSGGAYTQYFGPGTRLTVL.